The following is a T cell receptor beta chain sequence with its context. With 6 bases removed from V and 6 bases from J, the gap between germline ends came to 18 bases. The CDR3 covers 15 residues. The germline CDR1 and CDR2 sequences are LGHNA and YNFKEQ. The data belong to a study of blood T cell repertoires in COVID-19. Study-level background: Specimens from acute and convalescent COVID-19 originated in the United States, Italy and Spain. PBMCs, B-cell-depleted T cells, or T cells were the source of the cDNA or gDNA that made up the material.

The assay was immunoSEQ multiplex PCR, and TCRdb's table has in-frame clones only and misses some. The table includes 150,000 to 180,000 clones, approximately 80% detected once. The sequencing sample was made of peripheral blood. This clonotype was obtained from a woman over 75 with acute or convalescent COVID-19. This rearrangement joins TRBV4-2 to TRBJ2-1; a possible D gene is TRBD2 (6 bases). CDR3 sequence: CASRGASVNFNEQFF. As DNA, the CDR3 is TGTGCCAGCAGGGGCGCTAGCGTAAATTTCAATGAGCAGTTCTTC.